The sequence of this T cell receptor beta chain was determined in a study of long-term antiretroviral therapy in people with HIV. Researchers secured at least one pre-ART and at least two post-ART PBMC samples from each donor. United States facilities provided treatment to all participants with HIV. Losses at the gene ends were 1 base for V and 3 bases for J; bases not matched to a gene: 9. CDR1 SGHTA and CDR2 FQGNSA come from the germline V gene. This CDR3 comprises 16 residues. Run at survey level, the immunoSEQ assay was version v3.0. Only in-frame clones appear in the TCRdb table, and some are missing; sequencing was by immunoSEQ multiplex PCR. The sample holds around 20,000 clones, just under 80% seen once.

The chain employs TRBV7-2 and TRBJ2-7; 7 bases are shared with TRBD1. The sample was unsorted PBMCs, taken at the start of antiretroviral therapy, before treatment. This receptor was identified in a woman between 40 and 55 years old with HIV. CDR3 sequence reads: CASSLVVQGLIYEQYF. DNA for the CDR3: TGTGCCAGCAGCTTAGTTGTACAGGGGCTAATCTACGAGCAGTACTTC.